The entry that follows covers one TCR beta chain sequence. The sample comes from a study of blood T cell repertoires in COVID-19. Repertoires were generated with immunoSEQ multiplex PCR, while TCRdb's copy carries only in-frame clones and drops some. The sample has fewer than 250,000 clones; 84% are singletons. Sequenced sample: PBMCs or T cells enriched from blood (not recorded which). The TCR was taken from a woman between 35 and 50 years old who had recovered from COVID-19.

CDR3 DNA: TGTGCCAGCAGCTTAGAGCACCGGTCCTACAATGAGCAGTTCTTC. It codes for CASSLEHRSYNEQFF. The chain has TRBV5-5 and TRBJ2-1; D gene ambiguous. Germline CDR1 SGHKS, CDR2 YYEKEE (reference sequence). V was pared by 2 bases and J by 1 base, with 10 bases between. The CDR3 extends over 15 amino acids.